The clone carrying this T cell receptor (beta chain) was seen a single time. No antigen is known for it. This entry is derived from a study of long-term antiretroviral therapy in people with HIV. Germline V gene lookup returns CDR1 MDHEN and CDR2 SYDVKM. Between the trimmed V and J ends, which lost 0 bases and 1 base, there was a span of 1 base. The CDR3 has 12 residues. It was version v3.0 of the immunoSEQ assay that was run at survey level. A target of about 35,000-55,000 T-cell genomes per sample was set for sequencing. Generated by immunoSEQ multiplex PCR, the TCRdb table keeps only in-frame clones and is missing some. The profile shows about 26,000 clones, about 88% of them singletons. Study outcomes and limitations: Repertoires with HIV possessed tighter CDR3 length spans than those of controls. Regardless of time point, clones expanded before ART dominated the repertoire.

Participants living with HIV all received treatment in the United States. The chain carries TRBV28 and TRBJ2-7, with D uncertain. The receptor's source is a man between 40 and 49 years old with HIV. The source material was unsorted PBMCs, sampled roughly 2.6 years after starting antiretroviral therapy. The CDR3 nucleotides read TGTGCCAGCAGTTTATGGTCCTACGAGCAGTACTTC. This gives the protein CASSLWSYEQYF.